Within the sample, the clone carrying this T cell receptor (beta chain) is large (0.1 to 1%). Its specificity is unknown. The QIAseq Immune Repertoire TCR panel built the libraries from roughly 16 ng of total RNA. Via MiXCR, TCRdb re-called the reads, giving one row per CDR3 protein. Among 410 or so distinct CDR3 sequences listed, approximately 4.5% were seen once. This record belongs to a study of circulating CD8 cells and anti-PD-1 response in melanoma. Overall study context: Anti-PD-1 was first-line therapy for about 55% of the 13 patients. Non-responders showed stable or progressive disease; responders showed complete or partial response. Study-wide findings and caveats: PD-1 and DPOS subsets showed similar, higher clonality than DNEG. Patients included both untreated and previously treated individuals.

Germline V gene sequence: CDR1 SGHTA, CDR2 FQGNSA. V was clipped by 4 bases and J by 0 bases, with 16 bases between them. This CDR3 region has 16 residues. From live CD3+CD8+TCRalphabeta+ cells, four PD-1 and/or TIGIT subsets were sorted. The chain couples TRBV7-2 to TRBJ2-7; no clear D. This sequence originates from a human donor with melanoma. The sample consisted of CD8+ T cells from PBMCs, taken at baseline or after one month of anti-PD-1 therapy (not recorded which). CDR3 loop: CASSSPTESYSYEQYF. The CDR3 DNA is TGTGCCAGCAGCTCCCCCACAGAATCCTACTCCTACGAGCAGTACTTC.